What follows is one T cell receptor beta chain and its context. The CDR3 has 13 amino acids. The germline V and J ends were trimmed by 8 bases and 4 bases, with 14 bases remaining between them. Germline values: CDR1 LNHNV, CDR2 YYDKDF (reference sequence). The data belong to a study of cytomegalovirus exposure and HLA in healthy donors. Both 60 Vbeta primers and 13 Jbeta primers went into the PCR. Some clones are missing from TCRdb's copy, which holds only in-frame ones; the method was immunoSEQ multiplex PCR. The data show about 190,000 clones, with approximately 86% seen just once and roughly 0.32% held by the top ten.

The clonotype comes from a woman aged 25 to 39 in good health and CMV-seronegative. V usage is TRBV15 and J usage is TRBJ1-1; D gene unclear. The material sequenced was PBMCs. CDR3 nucleotide sequence: TGTGCCACCGGGAGGGAATTCGGCACTGAAGCTTTCTTT. The encoded protein is CATGREFGTEAFF.